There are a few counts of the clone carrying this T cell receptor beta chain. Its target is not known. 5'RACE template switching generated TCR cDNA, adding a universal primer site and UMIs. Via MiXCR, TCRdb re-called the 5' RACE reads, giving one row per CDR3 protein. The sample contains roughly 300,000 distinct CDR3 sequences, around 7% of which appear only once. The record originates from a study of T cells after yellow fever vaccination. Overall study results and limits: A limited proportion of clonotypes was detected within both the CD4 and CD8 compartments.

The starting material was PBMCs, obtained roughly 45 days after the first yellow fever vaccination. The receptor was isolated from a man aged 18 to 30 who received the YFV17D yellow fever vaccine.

CDR3 DNA: TGTGCCAGCAGTTTATTTCTTAATCGGCGGAAAGAGACCCAGTACTTC. It encodes CASSLFLNRRKETQYF. V usage is TRBV12-3 or TRBV12-4 and J usage is TRBJ2-5; D is undetermined. The length of the CDR3 is 16 residues. The V end was cut by 2 bases, the J end by 3 bases, with 16 bases between.